This T cell receptor (beta chain) appears in the sequencing data of a study of blood T cell repertoires in COVID-19. Study-wide context: The United States, Italy and Spain were the sources of the acute and convalescent COVID-19 samples. In each case, the material was cDNA or gDNA derived from T cells, B-cell-depleted T cells, or PBMCs.

Original processing notes: By means of reference gene primer amplification, nucleated cell counts were estimated. The data were produced by immunoSEQ multiplex PCR, yet TCRdb's version contains in-frame clones alone and is incomplete. V and J calls and clone size are those listed in that table; D and trimming were worked out from the DNA. The sample shows 100,000 to 150,000 clones, around 82% of them seen only once. CDR3 size: 15 residues. V shed 1 base, J shed 4 bases, and the junction held 2 bases outside the gene matches. The V gene's germline CDR1 is SEHNR and CDR2 FQNEAQ (reference sequence). The specimen was peripheral blood. The chain uses TRBV7-9 and TRBJ2-3; TRBD2 matches at 10 bases. This TCR was sampled from an elderly man with active or convalescent COVID-19. Here the CDR3 reads CASSLGLAGPDTQYF. The CDR3, as DNA: TGTGCCAGCAGCTTAGGACTAGCGGGCCCAGATACGCAGTATTTT.